The clone carrying this T cell receptor beta chain was detected only a few times. This sample stems from a study of T cell responses to AZD1222 COVID-19 vaccine. The data were produced by immunoSEQ multiplex PCR, yet TCRdb's version contains in-frame clones alone and is incomplete. Here the sample spans about 68,000 clones, more than 70% being singletons. The V gene's germline CDR1 is SNHLY and CDR2 FYNNEI. V shed 2 bases and J shed 15 bases, with 19 bases lying between them. The CDR3 is made up of 14 amino acids. The TCR was taken from an adult in good health. This sample comprised peripheral blood, obtained on day 0 of AZD1222 vaccination. V usage is TRBV2 and J usage is TRBJ2-2; TRBD1 might be the D (7 bases). The CDR3 DNA follows: TGTGCCAGCAGTGAACGGCGGGACAGCCGTATGTTGTTTTTT. This encodes CASSERRDSRMLFF. The full variable domain, its missing parts supplied by reference TRBV2 and TRBJ2-2, is EPEVTQTPSHQVTQMGQEVILRCVPISNHLYFYWYRQILGQKVEFLVSFYNNEISEKSEIFDDQFSVERPDGSNFTLKIRSTKLEDSAMYFCASSERRDSRMLFFGEGSRLTVL.